Here is one T cell receptor (beta chain) with its context. Method: immunoSEQ multiplex PCR; TCRdb's copy keeps in-frame clones and lacks some. Here the sample spans tens of thousands of clones, approximately 80% being singletons. Germline V lookup: CDR1 MDHEN, CDR2 SYDVKM. The V gene end was trimmed by 2 bases and the J gene end by 6 bases; junction bases not matched to a gene: 8. This CDR3 comprises 15 residues. Autoimmune disease history or systemic immunosuppression excluded patients. These data originate in a study of OX40 agonist ivuxolimab in advanced cancers. On the study more broadly: Anti-PD-1, anti-PD-L1 or anti-CTLA-4 therapy given earlier was allowed, and about 38% had some.

This receptor was obtained from an adult with an advanced solid tumor such as melanoma, head and neck, liver or kidney cancer. Material: CD4+ or CD8+ T cells sorted from blood, obtained in a trial of the OX40 agonist ivuxolimab. The V gene is TRBV28, the J gene TRBJ1-1; 8 nucleotides line up with TRBD1. The CDR3 sequence is CASSLTTGAFPEAFF. Written as DNA, the CDR3 is TGTGCCAGCAGTTTAACGACAGGGGCCTTCCCTGAAGCTTTCTTT.